Listed below are T cell receptor beta chains from one sample, sequenced in a study of shared clonotypes between healthy human individuals. This table comes from immunoSEQ multiplex PCR, and its TCRdb copy is limited to in-frame clones, with some not included. The data show 600,000 to 750,000 clones, more than 70% seen once. The sequencing sample was made of memory CD4+ T cells sorted from blood. The receptors stem from a woman in her twenties or thirties in good health. CDR3s include the opening cysteine and the closing phenylalanine or tryptophan. Each record gives: clone size, D gene, J gene, V gene, CDR3 DNA, CDR3 protein. D genes are given only for firm matches. The size entry is marked missing in some rows and otherwise reads once, few, many or a size class.

>.|.|TRBJ2-1|TRBV5-1
TGCGCCAGCAGCTTGGCCTACCCCCAGATGGGTGAGCAGTTCTTC
CASSLAYPQMGEQFF
>.|.|TRBJ2-7|TRBV6-1
TGTGCCAGCAGTGACTTTGCATACGAGCAGTACTTC
CASSDFAYEQYF
>.|.|TRBJ2-7|TRBV10-3
TGTGCCACCATGCAGCGCTTGGGCTCCTACGAGCAGTACTTC
CATMQRLGSYEQYF
>few|.|TRBJ1-4|TRBV28
TGTGCCAGCCAACCGAGGGGAAACCTGAATGAAAAACTGTTTTTT
CASQPRGNLNEKLFF
>.|.|TRBJ1-5|TRBV5-1
TGCGCCAGCAGCTTAGGGCTTAATCAGCCCCAGCATTTT
CASSLGLNQPQHF
>few|TRBD2|TRBJ2-1|TRBV4-2
TGTGCCAGCAGCCAAGATTCCCGGGAGGGCGATGAGCAGTTCTTC
CASSQDSREGDEQFF
>.|TRBD1|TRBJ1-5|TRBV6-5
TGTGCCAGCAGTGGGGACAGGGGTCAGCCCCAGCATTTT
CASSGDRGQPQHF
>.|TRBD2|TRBJ2-1|TRBV2
TGTGCCAGCAGGACTAGCGGGAGCTACAATGAGCAGTTCTTC
CASRTSGSYNEQFF
>.|.|TRBJ2-1|TRBV21-1
TGTGCCAGCAGCAAAGCGGGACTAGCGGGTCGGAGCTCCTACAATGAGCAGTTCTTC
CASSKAGLAGRSSYNEQFF
>.|.|TRBJ1-5|TRBV19
TGTGCCAGTAGTCCCCCCGGGAGGAACCATCAGCCCCAGCATTTT
CASSPPGRNHQPQHF
>many|.|TRBJ1-2|TRBV5-1
TGCGCCAGCAGCTATCGTGAGGGGGACTATGGCTACACCTTC
CASSYREGDYGYTF
>.|.|TRBJ1-5|TRBV19
TGTGCCAGTAGGATCAGACAGGTTAGCAATCAGCCCCAGCATTTT
CASRIRQVSNQPQHF
>.|.|TRBJ1-5|TRBV11-2
TGTGCCAGCAGCGCGACAGTTTTGGTTCCTCAGCCCCAGCATTTT
CASSATVLVPQPQHF
>.|TRBD2|TRBJ2-3|TRBV13
TGTGCCAGCAGCTTAGGTGTGCGGGAGGGCACAGATACGCAGTATTTT
CASSLGVREGTDTQYF
>once|.|TRBJ2-7|TRBV25-1
TGTGCCAGCAGTGCCCATTACGAGCAGTACTTC
CASSAHYEQYF
>.|.|TRBJ1-1|TRBV28
TGTGCCAGCAGTTTCGAACAGGCGAGGAACACTGAAGCTTTCTTT
CASSFEQARNTEAFF
>.|.|TRBJ2-5|TRBV5-1
TGCGCCAGCCGATGGGAATGGAGGGGGCAAGAGACCCAGTACTTC
CASRWEWRGQETQYF
>.|.|TRBJ1-3|TRBV11-1
TGTGCCAGCAGGGAACTTACTTCTGGAAACACCATATATTTT
CASRELTSGNTIYF
>.|.|TRBJ2-2|TRBV4-1
TGCGCCAGCAGCCCGGGACCCGCTGTTTTT
CASSPGPAVF
>.|.|TRBJ2-2|TRBV5-1
TGCGCCAGCAGCAAAGGGACACAGACCGGGGAGCTGTTTTTT
CASSKGTQTGELFF
>once|.|TRBJ2-5|TRBV4-1
TGCGCCAGCAGCCAAGACGCGAGGCAGGGCAGGACCCAGTACTTC
CASSQDARQGRTQYF
>.|.|TRBJ2-1|TRBV19
TGTGCCAGTAGTATTCTCTCTTTTGGCATGGGGTCCTACAATGAGCAGTTCTTC
CASSILSFGMGSYNEQFF
>.|.|TRBJ2-1|TRBV6-1
TGTGCCAGCAGTGGGGTGGACAGAGCCTACAATGAGCAGTTCTTC
CASSGVDRAYNEQFF
>.|.|TRBJ2-7|TRBV7-9
TGTGCCAGCAGTTCCGCCCCTGACATAACGGGGGAGCAGTACTTC
CASSSAPDITGEQYF
>.|TRBD1|TRBJ2-5|TRBV7-9
TGTGCCAGCAGCCGCGGACAGGCAGAGACCCAGTACTTC
CASSRGQAETQYF
>.|.|TRBJ1-2|TRBV11-2
TGTGCCAGCAGCTTGACAGCCTACTATGGCTACACCTTC
CASSLTAYYGYTF
>.|TRBD1|TRBJ2-7|TRBV18
TGTGCCAGCTCACCAAGGACAGGGGAGGCCTACGAGCAGTACTTC
CASSPRTGEAYEQYF
>.|TRBD2|TRBJ2-1|TRBV18
TGTGCCAGCTCACCGCCGGGGGGGCTAGCGGGAGTACTCGATGAGCAGTTCTTC
CASSPPGGLAGVLDEQFF
>many|TRBD1|TRBJ2-7|TRBV30
TGTGCCTGGGTGGACAGGGGAAGGGAGCAGTACTTC
CAWVDRGREQYF
>once|.|TRBJ2-5|TRBV2
TGTGCCAGCAGTGTGATGGCGGAGACCCAGTACTTC
CASSVMAETQYF
>few|TRBD1|TRBJ1-5|TRBV6-1
TGTGCCAGCAGTCCTCAGGGGGTGAGCAATCAGCCCCAGCATTTT
CASSPQGVSNQPQHF
>.|.|TRBJ1-2|TRBV5-6
TGTGCCAGCAGCCCCGGGGGAGCTAACTATGGCTACACCTTC
CASSPGGANYGYTF
>.|.|TRBJ2-7|TRBV15
TGTGCCACCAGCAGAGATCTAACGGAGAGGTACGAGCAGTACTTC
CATSRDLTERYEQYF
>.|.|TRBJ2-3|TRBV4-2
TGTGCCAGCAGCCAAAGGGGTCGAGGGACTAGCACAGATACGCAGTATTTT
CASSQRGRGTSTDTQYF
>.|.|TRBJ1-2|TRBV2
TGTGCCAGCAGTGAGAGGGGGAGATATGGCTACACCTTC
CASSERGRYGYTF
>.|TRBD1|TRBJ1-5|TRBV28
TGTGCCAGCAGTCCGGGACAGGGGCTTCGGCAGCCCCAGCATTTT
CASSPGQGLRQPQHF
>.|TRBD2|TRBJ2-7|TRBV9
TGTGCCAGCAGCCCAGGACTAGCGGGAGGGGGCTCCTACGAGCAGTACTTC
CASSPGLAGGGSYEQYF
>.|TRBD1|TRBJ2-1|TRBV2
TGTGCCAGCAGCACGACCACAGGGGGGCAGAAGCAGTTCTTC
CASSTTTGGQKQFF
>.|TRBD1|TRBJ2-2|TRBV6-1
TGTGCCAGCAGTAAACAGGGGGTAAACACCGGGGAGCTGTTTTTT
CASSKQGVNTGELFF
>.|TRBD1|TRBJ1-1|TRBV30
TGTGCCTGGAGTAACAGGGGGCAGGGGAACACTGAAGCTTTCTTT
CAWSNRGQGNTEAFF
>.|TRBD2|TRBJ2-3|TRBV7-2
TGTGCCAGCAGCTCCAAGACTAGCGGGAGGGCAACAGATACGCAGTATTTT
CASSSKTSGRATDTQYF
>.|.|TRBJ2-5|TRBV15
TGTGCCACCAGCCACCGGTGGGAAGGAGAGACCCAGTACTTC
CATSHRWEGETQYF
>once|.|TRBJ2-6|TRBV11-1
TGTGCCAGCAGCTTGAGCTCTGGGGCCAACGTCCTGACTTTC
CASSLSSGANVLTF
>.|.|TRBJ2-7|TRBV28
TGTGCCAGCAAGGTAGTCAACTCCTACGAGCAGTACTTC
CASKVVNSYEQYF
>.|TRBD2|TRBJ2-7|TRBV25-1
TGTGCCAGCAAAGAAGGGACTACTTGGTACGAGCAGTACTTC
CASKEGTTWYEQYF
>many|.|TRBJ2-2|TRBV6-6
TGTGCCAGCATTCCCGACGACACCGGGGAGCTGTTTTTT
CASIPDDTGELFF
>.|.|TRBJ1-2|TRBV19
TGTGCCAGTACCACACGCGGAGGGGTGCCCTATGGCTACACCTTC
CASTTRGGVPYGYTF
>.|.|TRBJ2-7|TRBV7-2
TGTGCCAGCAGCTCCGGTTTTGTCTCCTACGAGCAGTACTTC
CASSSGFVSYEQYF
>.|TRBD2|TRBJ2-1|TRBV29-1
TGCAGCGTTGAAGGAACTAGCGGGATAGGGGATGAGCAGTTCTTC
CSVEGTSGIGDEQFF
>.|.|TRBJ2-3|TRBV4-1
TGCGCCAGCAGCCTCGTGGGGGGCCTAGAGGCAGATACGCAGTATTTT
CASSLVGGLEADTQYF
>.|.|TRBJ1-4|TRBV5-1
TGCGCCAGCAGCTTTGACGAAGGGTATGAAAAACTGTTTTTT
CASSFDEGYEKLFF
>.|.|TRBJ1-1|TRBV30
TGTGCCTGGAGCCCTACGGCCACTGAAGCTTTCTTT
CAWSPTATEAFF
>.|TRBD2|TRBJ2-1|TRBV11-2
TGTGCCAGCAGCTTAAGTCTAGCGGACAATGAGCAGTTCTTC
CASSLSLADNEQFF
>.|.|TRBJ2-7|TRBV27
TGTGCCAGCAGTTTATCTCCCCACAGGCGCGCGCACTTCGAGCAGTACTTC
CASSLSPHRRAHFEQYF
>.|TRBD2|TRBJ2-7|TRBV18
TGTGCCAGCTCAGCTAGCGGGAACTACGAGCAGTACTTC
CASSASGNYEQYF
>.|TRBD1|TRBJ2-5|TRBV2
TGTGCCAGCAGCGTCCTGAGGACAGGGAAAGAGACCCAGTACTTC
CASSVLRTGKETQYF
>.|.|TRBJ2-5|TRBV29-1
TGCAGCGTTGATCGGCAAGAAGAGACCCAGTACTTC
CSVDRQEETQYF